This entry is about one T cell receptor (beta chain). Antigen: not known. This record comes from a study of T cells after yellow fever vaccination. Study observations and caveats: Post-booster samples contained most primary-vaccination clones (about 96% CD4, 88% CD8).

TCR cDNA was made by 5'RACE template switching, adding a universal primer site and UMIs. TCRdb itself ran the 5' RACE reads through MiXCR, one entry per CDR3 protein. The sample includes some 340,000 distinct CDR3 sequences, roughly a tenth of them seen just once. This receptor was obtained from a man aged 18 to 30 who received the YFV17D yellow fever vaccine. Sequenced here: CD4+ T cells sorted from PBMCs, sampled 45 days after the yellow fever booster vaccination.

The CDR3 sequence is CASSQQGPDAFF. The CDR3 DNA is TGTGCCAGCAGCCAACAGGGACCCGACGCTTTCTTT. This rearrangement joins TRBV7-9 to TRBJ1-1, with D possibly TRBD1 on 6 matching bases. Germline CDR1 reads SEHNR; CDR2 reads FQNEAQ (reference sequence). Trimming removed 5 bases from V and 11 bases from J, with 15 bases in between. CDR3 size: 12 residues. The full variable domain, with the rest looked up from reference TRBV7-9 and TRBJ1-1, is DTGVSQNPRHKITKRGQNVTFRCDPISEHNRLYWYRQTLGQGPEFLTYFQNEAQLEKSRLLSDRFSAERPKGSFSTLEIQRTEQGDSAMYLCASSQQGPDAFFGQGTRLTVV.